These 20 T cell receptor beta chains originate from one sample sequenced in a study of shared clonotypes between healthy human individuals. Only in-frame clones appear in the TCRdb table, and some are missing; sequencing was by immunoSEQ multiplex PCR. The repertoire includes roughly 520,000 clones, about 96% of them detected once, and about 0.059% sits in the top ten. What was sequenced was naive CD4+ T cells sorted from blood. Documented subset: CD45RA+ positively selected. These receptors came from a woman younger than 45 in good health.

This sequence joins TRBV29-1 and TRBJ2-5; 10 bases match TRBD1. The V segment lost 6 bases and the J segment 6 bases; nucleotides outside the gene matches: 10. The CDR3 extends over 14 amino acids. Per the germline V gene, CDR1 is SQVTM and CDR2 is ANQGSEA. The CDR3 reads CSVVKPGQGKTQYF. The CDR3 region has the DNA TGCAGCGTAGTAAAACCGGGACAGGGGAAGACCCAGTACTTC.

Here the CDR3 DNA reads TGTGCCAGCAGTTTACCACCGGGACTAGCGGGAATGGATGAGCAGTTCTTC. Encoded protein: CASSLPPGLAGMDEQFF. The chain combines TRBV28 with TRBJ2-1; 13 bases agree with TRBD2. V lost 2 bases to trimming and J lost 8 bases; unmatched junction nucleotides: 9. The CDR3 is 17 amino acids. CDR1 is MDHEN and CDR2 is SYDVKM in the germline V gene. The whole variable domain, remainder taken from reference TRBV28 and TRBJ2-1, is DVKVTQSSRYLVKRTGEKVFLECVQDMDHENMFWYRQDPGLGLRLIYFSYDVKMKEKGDIPEGYSVSREKKERFSLILESASTNQTSMYLCASSLPPGLAGMDEQFFGPGTRLTVL.

The chain couples TRBV19 to TRBJ2-1; tentatively, D is TRBD1 (5 bases). CDR1 and CDR2 (germline): LNHDA, SQIVND (reference sequence). Trimming removed 4 bases at V and 11 bases at J, with 18 bases between. This CDR3 spans 14 amino acids. The CDR3 bases are TGTGCCAGTAGTACAACGAAAGCAGGGCGTCAGCAGTTCTTC. It is translated as CASSTTKAGRQQFF.

The gene calls are TRBV28 and TRBJ2-6, with D possibly being TRBD2 (7 bases). V was clipped by 8 bases and J by 0 bases, with 20 bases between them. The CDR3 extends over 18 amino acids. Germline V gene data show CDR1 as MDHEN and CDR2 as SYDVKM. CDR3 protein: CASRKGGVSRSGANVLTF. The CDR3 region has the DNA TGTGCCAGCCGGAAGGGGGGGGTAAGCCGCTCTGGGGCCAACGTCCTGACTTTC.

V and J are TRBV5-1 and TRBJ1-2; D may be TRBD1 (6 bases). CDR3 length: 16 amino acids. Germline-derived CDR1 and CDR2 are SGHRS and YFSETQ. V lost 0 bases and J 5 bases, leaving 17 bases between the germline ends. Written as DNA, the CDR3 is TGCGCCAGCAGCTTGGTGTCAGGAAGGGGGATATATGGCTACACCTTC. Translated: CASSLVSGRGIYGYTF.

The genes are TRBV6-6 and TRBJ2-7; 8 positions agree with TRBD2. V shed 5 bases, J shed 6 bases, and the junction held 12 bases outside the gene matches. This CDR3 is 15 amino acids long. Germline values: CDR1 MNHNY, CDR2 SVGAGI (reference sequence). The CDR3 spells CASSPPSGSTIEQYF. CDR3 DNA sequence: TGTGCCAGCAGTCCACCTAGCGGGTCCACGATCGAGCAGTACTTC.

V usage is TRBV5-1 and J usage is TRBJ2-5; D gene uncertain. The CDR3 spans 14 residues. The ends were cut back, 4 bases at V and 5 bases at J, with 15 bases in the middle. Germline V gene data show CDR1 as SGHRS and CDR2 as YFSETQ. As DNA, the CDR3 is TGCGCCAGCAGCCCTCTCACAGTTGGGGAGACCCAGTACTTC. It translates to CASSPLTVGETQYF.

The V gene is TRBV7-8, the J gene TRBJ2-5; D remains ambiguous. Germline values: CDR1 SGHVS, CDR2 FQNEAQ. The length of the CDR3 is 11 residues. V shed 5 bases and J shed 4 bases, with 5 bases lying between them. CDR3 nucleotide sequence: TGTGCCAGCAGCCCCGGAGAGACCCAGTACTTC. Translated, it gives CASSPGETQYF.

This chain connects TRBV19 to TRBJ1-6; 7 bases map to TRBD1. Germline V CDR1 and CDR2: LNHDA, SQIVND (reference sequence). V trimming: 7 bases; J trimming: 7 bases; junction bases outside the gene matches: 16. The CDR3 loop spans 17 amino acids. Written as DNA, the CDR3 is TGTGCCAGTATCAACAACAGGGGACAAAGCCTCAATTCACCCCTCCACTTT. Protein product: CASINNRGQSLNSPLHF.

V and J are TRBV27 and TRBJ2-3, with TRBD2 identical over 14 bases. J gave up 1 base and V 6 bases, and 3 bases lay outside the gene matches. Looked up from germline, CDR1 is MNHEY and CDR2 is SMNVEV (reference sequence). The CDR3 extends over 16 amino acids. The CDR3 reads CASRGTSGSRTDTQYF. In DNA form, the CDR3 reads TGTGCCAGCAGGGGGACTAGCGGGAGTCGCACAGATACGCAGTATTTT.

On this clone: Other nucleotide sequences in the sample specify the same CDR3. This chain joins TRBV30 and TRBJ1-1; no definite D call. Germline assignment: CDR1 GTSNPN and CDR2 SVGIG (reference sequence). The CDR3 is 12 amino acids. The V end was cut by 0 bases, the J end by 5 bases, with 7 bases between. The CDR3 nucleotides are TGTGCCTGGAGTGTGCAAGGGACTGAAGCTTTCTTT. It is translated as CAWSVQGTEAFF. The entire variable domain, with the rest obtained from reference TRBV30 and TRBJ1-1, is as follows: SQTIHQWPATLVQPVGSPLSLECTVEGTSNPNLYWYRQAAGRGLQLLFYSVGIGQISSEVPQNLSASRPQDRQFILSSKKLLLSDSGFYLCAWSVQGTEAFFGQGTRLTVV.

This clone was seen more than once but under ten times. The chain is built from TRBV27 and TRBJ2-7, with D hard to call. The CDR3 covers 10 residues. Germline CDR1 and CDR2: MNHEY and SMNVEV (reference sequence). V gave up 3 bases and J gave up 7 bases, with 4 bases separating them. This chain's CDR3 is CASSFREQYF. As DNA, the CDR3 is TGTGCCAGCAGTTTCAGGGAGCAGTACTTC.

The V and J genes are TRBV5-1 and TRBJ2-1; TRBD2 matches at 9 bases. The trim removed 0 bases at V and 4 bases at J, leaving 8 bases unmatched. The CDR3 runs 17 residues. Germline CDR1 SGHRS, CDR2 YFSETQ. DNA for the CDR3: TGCGCCAGCAGCTTGGCCATGACTAGCGGCGTATACAATGAGCAGTTCTTC. This gives the protein CASSLAMTSGVYNEQFF.

V gene TRBV4-1 combines with J gene TRBJ2-1; D ambiguous. CDR1 is MGHRA, CDR2 YSYEKL, per germline. The CDR3 is 16 residues long. Trimming removed 1 base at V and 0 bases at J, with 10 bases between. The CDR3, as DNA: TGCGCCAGCAGCCAAGTCGTACTGAGCTCCTACAATGAGCAGTTCTTC. This encodes CASSQVVLSSYNEQFF.

The chain carries TRBV28 and TRBJ1-2; D uncertain. The germline V gene encodes CDR1 MDHEN and CDR2 SYDVKM. This CDR3 contains 13 residues. V was trimmed by 7 bases and J by 3 bases, leaving 12 bases between them. This CDR3 is CASKASGHYGYTF. CDR3 bases: TGTGCCAGCAAAGCGAGCGGCCACTATGGCTACACCTTC.

The rearrangement joins TRBV10-3 to TRBJ2-3, with 9 bases matching TRBD2. The ends lost 6 bases at V and 4 bases at J; junction bases unmatched: 5. There are 14 residues in the CDR3. The germline V gene has CDR1 ENHRY and CDR2 SYGVKD. CDR3 in amino acids: CAIRREGVSDTQYF. The CDR3 DNA is TGTGCCATCAGGCGGGAGGGGGTCTCAGATACGCAGTATTTT.

This clone was recorded only once. The gene calls are TRBV28 and TRBJ1-1; no firm D call. Germline V CDR1 and CDR2: MDHEN, SYDVKM. Trimming took 2 bases from V and 0 from J, leaving 10 bases between them. The CDR3 is 15 residues long. CDR3 nucleotides: TGTGCCAGCAGTTTACCAGCGAACATGAACACTGAAGCTTTCTTT. This translates into CASSLPANMNTEAFF. The whole variable domain, remainder taken from reference TRBV28 and TRBJ1-1, is DVKVTQSSRYLVKRTGEKVFLECVQDMDHENMFWYRQDPGLGLRLIYFSYDVKMKEKGDIPEGYSVSREKKERFSLILESASTNQTSMYLCASSLPANMNTEAFFGQGTRLTVV.

V and J are TRBV19 and TRBJ2-1; tentatively, D is TRBD1 or TRBD2 (5 bases each). The CDR3 totals 16 residues. Per germline, CDR1 LNHDA and CDR2 SQIVND (reference sequence). Trimming left V 5 bases short and J 4 bases short, with 18 bases between. The CDR3 protein is CASSLPRDGPYNEQFF. The CDR3 nucleotides are TGTGCCAGTAGTCTCCCCCGGGACGGCCCTTACAATGAGCAGTTCTTC.

The rearrangement links TRBV30 to TRBJ1-1; no definite D call. The CDR3 has 12 amino acids. Germline-derived CDR1 and CDR2 are GTSNPN and SVGIG (reference sequence). V was pared by 3 bases and J by 6 bases, with 11 bases between. CDR3 nucleotides: TGTGCCTGGAGGGCTTCCGGCCCTGAAGCTTTCTTT. It codes for CAWRASGPEAFF. Based on the CDR3 plus reference TRBV30 and TRBJ1-1, the full variable domain is SQTIHQWPATLVQPVGSPLSLECTVEGTSNPNLYWYRQAAGRGLQLLFYSVGIGQISSEVPQNLSASRPQDRQFILSSKKLLLSDSGFYLCAWRASGPEAFFGQGTRLTVV.

In this sample, this clone turned up once. The V call is TRBV28, the J call TRBJ2-7, with 8 bases lining up with TRBD2. CDR1 and CDR2 (germline): MDHEN, SYDVKM. The CDR3 spans 16 residues. V gave up 5 bases and J gave up 5 bases; unmatched junction bases: 14. Here the CDR3 reads CASSRPEGAGVNEQYF. CDR3 in DNA: TGTGCCAGCAGTCGTCCAGAGGGAGCGGGAGTTAACGAGCAGTACTTC.